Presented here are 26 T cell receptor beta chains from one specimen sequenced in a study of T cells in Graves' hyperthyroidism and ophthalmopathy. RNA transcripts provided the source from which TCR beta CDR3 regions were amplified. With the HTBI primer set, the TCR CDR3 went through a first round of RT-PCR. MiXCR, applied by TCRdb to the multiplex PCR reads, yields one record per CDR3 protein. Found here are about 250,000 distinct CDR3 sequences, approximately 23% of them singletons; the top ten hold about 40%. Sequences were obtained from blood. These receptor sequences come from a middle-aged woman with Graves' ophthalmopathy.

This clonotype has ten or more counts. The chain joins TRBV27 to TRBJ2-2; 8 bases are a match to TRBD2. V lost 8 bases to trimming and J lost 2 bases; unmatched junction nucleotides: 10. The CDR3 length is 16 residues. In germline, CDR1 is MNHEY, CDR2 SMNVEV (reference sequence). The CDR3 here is CASRNSAGDNTGELFF. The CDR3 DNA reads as TGTGCCAGCCGGAATTCAGCGGGAGACAACACCGGGGAGCTGTTTTTT.

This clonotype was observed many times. The CDR3 reads CASSMTSGSVSEQYF. The CDR3 nucleotides read TGTGCCAGCAGCATGACTAGCGGGAGCGTAAGCGAGCAGTACTTC. This rearrangement joins TRBV6-4 to TRBJ2-7, with 12 bases matching TRBD2. V shed 6 bases and J 6 bases; nucleotides not matched to a gene: 9. CDR3 size: 15 residues. The germline CDR1 and CDR2 sequences are MRHNA and SNTAGT.

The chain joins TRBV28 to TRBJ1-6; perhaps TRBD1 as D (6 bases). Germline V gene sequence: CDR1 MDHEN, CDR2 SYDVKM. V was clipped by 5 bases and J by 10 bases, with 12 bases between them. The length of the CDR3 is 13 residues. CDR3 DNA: TGTGCCAGCAGTGCACAGGGAGGGTCACCCCTCCACTTT. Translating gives CASSAQGGSPLHF.

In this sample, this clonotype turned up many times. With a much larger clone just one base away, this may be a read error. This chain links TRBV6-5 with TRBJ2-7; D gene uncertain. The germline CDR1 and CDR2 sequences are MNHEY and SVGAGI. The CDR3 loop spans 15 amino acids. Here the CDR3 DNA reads TGTGCCAGCAGTTATTTTCCTACCAGCTCCTACGAGCAGTGCTTC. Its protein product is CASSYFPTSSYEQCF.

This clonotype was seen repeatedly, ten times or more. The CDR3 loop is CASSQDGDRGFGELFF. The CDR3 nucleotides read TGCGCCAGCAGCCAAGACGGGGACAGGGGGTTCGGGGAGCTGTTTTTT. V is TRBV4-1 and J is TRBJ2-2; 11 bases fit TRBD1. This CDR3 is built from 16 residues. V gave up 0 bases and J gave up 7 bases; unmatched junction bases: 4. The germline V gene has CDR1 MGHRA and CDR2 YSYEKL.

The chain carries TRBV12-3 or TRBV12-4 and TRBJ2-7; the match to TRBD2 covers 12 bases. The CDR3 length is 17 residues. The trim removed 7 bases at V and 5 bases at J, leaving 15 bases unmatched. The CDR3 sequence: CASTLSRLAGGRNEQYF. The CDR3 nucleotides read TGTGCCAGCACCCTAAGTCGTCTAGCGGGAGGGCGGAACGAGCAGTACTTC.

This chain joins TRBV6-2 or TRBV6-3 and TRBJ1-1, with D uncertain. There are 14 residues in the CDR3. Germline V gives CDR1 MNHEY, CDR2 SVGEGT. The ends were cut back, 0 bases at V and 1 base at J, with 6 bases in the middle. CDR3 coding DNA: TGTGCCAGCAGTTACTCGGCCACGAACACTGAAGCTTTCTTT. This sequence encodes CASSYSATNTEAFF.

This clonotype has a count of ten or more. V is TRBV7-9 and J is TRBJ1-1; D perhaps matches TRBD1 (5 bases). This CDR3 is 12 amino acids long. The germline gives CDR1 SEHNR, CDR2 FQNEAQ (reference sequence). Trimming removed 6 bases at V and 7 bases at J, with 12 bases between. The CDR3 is CASSREGREAFF. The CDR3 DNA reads TGTGCCAGCAGTCGGGAGGGACGTGAAGCTTTCTTT.

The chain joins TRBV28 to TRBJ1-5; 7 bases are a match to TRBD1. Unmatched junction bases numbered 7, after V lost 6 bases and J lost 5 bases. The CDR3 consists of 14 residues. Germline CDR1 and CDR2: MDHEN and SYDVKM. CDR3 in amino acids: CASSLLTGHQPQHF. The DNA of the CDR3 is TGTGCCAGCAGCCTCCTGACAGGGCATCAGCCCCAGCATTTT.

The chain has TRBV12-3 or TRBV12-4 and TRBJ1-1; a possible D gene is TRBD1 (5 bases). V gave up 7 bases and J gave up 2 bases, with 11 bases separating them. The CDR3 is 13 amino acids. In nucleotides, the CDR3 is TGTGCCAGCACCACAGGATTCAACACTGAAGCTTTCTTT. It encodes CASTTGFNTEAFF.

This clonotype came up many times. CDR3 nucleotide sequence: TGTGCCAGCAGCCCTCCTCTAGGCCAAGAGACCCAGTACTTC. Translating it yields CASSPPLGQETQYF. The chain carries TRBV7-9 and TRBJ2-5; D is unresolved. The CDR3 runs to 14 residues. V was trimmed by 5 bases and J by 1 base, leaving 11 bases between them. CDR1 is SEHNR and CDR2 is FQNEAQ in the germline V gene (reference sequence).

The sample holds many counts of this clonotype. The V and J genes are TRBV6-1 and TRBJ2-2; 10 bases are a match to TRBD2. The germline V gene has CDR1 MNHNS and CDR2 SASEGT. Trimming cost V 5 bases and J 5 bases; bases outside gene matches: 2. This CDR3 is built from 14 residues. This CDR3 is CASSLAGETGELFF. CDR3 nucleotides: TGTGCCAGCAGTCTAGCGGGAGAGACCGGGGAGCTGTTTTTT.

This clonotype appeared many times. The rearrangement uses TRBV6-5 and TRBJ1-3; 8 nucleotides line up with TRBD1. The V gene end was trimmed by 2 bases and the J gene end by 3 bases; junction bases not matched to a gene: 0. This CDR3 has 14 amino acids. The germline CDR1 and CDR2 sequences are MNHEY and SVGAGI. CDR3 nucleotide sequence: TGTGCCAGCAGTTACGACAGGGGTGGAAACACCATATATTTT. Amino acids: CASSYDRGGNTIYF.

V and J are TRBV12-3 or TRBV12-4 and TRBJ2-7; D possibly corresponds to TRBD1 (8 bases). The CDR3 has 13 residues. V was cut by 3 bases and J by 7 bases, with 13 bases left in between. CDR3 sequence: CASSFTGGGEQYF. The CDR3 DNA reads TGTGCCAGCAGTTTTACAGGGGGGGGAGAGCAGTACTTC.

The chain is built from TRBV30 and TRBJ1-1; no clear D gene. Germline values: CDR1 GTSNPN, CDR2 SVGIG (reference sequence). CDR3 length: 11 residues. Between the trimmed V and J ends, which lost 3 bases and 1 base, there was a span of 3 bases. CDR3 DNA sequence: TGTGCCTGGAGAAGGAACACTGAAGCTTTCTTT. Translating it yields CAWRRNTEAFF.

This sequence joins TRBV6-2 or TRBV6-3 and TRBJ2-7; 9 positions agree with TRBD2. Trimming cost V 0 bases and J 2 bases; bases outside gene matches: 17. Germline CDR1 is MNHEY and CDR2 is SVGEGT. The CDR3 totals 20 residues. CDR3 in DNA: TGTGCCAGCAGTTACTCTGAGGACTCGGTGGAGCGGGGGGAACCCTACGAGCAGTACTTC. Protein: CASSYSEDSVERGEPYEQYF.

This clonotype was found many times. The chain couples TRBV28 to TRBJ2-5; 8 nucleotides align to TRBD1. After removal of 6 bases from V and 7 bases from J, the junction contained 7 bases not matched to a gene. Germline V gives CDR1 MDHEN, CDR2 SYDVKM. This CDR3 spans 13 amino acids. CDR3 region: CASRGTGLRTQYF. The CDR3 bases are TGTGCCAGCAGAGGGACAGGTTTGAGGACCCAGTACTTC.

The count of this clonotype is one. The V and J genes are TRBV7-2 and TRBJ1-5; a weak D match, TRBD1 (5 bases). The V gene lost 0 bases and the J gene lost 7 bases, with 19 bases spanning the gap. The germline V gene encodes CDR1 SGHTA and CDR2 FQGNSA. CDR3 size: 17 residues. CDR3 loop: CASSLAGAGQRAQPQHF. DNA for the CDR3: TGTGCCAGCAGCTTAGCAGGGGCAGGGCAAAGAGCACAGCCCCAGCATTTT. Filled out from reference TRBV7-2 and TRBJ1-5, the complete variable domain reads GAGVSQSPSNKVTEKGKDVELRCDPISGHTALYWYRQSLGQGLEFLIYFQGNSAPDKSGLPSDRFSAERTGGSVSTLTIQRTQQEDSAVYLCASSLAGAGQRAQPQHFGDGTRLSIL.

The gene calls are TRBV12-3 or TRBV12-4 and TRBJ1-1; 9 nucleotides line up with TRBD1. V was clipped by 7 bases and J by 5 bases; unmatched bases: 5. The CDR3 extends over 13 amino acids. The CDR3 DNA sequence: TGTGCCAGCAAGGACAGGGGCGGGACTGAAGCTTTCTTT. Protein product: CASKDRGGTEAFF.

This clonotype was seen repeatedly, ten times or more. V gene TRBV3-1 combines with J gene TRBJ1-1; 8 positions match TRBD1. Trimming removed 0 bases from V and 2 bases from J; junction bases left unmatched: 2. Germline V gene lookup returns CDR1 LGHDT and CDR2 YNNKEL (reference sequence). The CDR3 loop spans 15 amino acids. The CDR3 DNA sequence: TGTGCCAGCAGCCAAGACGGACAGGGAAACACTGAAGCTTTCTTT. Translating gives CASSQDGQGNTEAFF.

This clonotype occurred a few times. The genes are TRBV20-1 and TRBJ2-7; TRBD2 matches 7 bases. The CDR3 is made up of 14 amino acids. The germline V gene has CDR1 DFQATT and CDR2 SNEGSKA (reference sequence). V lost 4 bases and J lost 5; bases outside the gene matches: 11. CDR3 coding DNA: TGCAGTGCTACCCAGCCGTGGGGAGGGAACGAGCAGTACTTC. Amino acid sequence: CSATQPWGGNEQYF.

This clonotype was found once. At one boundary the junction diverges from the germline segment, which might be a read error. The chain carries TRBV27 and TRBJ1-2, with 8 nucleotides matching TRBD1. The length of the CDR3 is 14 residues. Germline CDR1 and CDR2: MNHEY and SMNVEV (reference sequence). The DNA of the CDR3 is TGTGCCGGCAGTTTATCGGCAGGGGGCTATGGTTACACCTTC. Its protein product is CAGSLSAGGYGYTF.

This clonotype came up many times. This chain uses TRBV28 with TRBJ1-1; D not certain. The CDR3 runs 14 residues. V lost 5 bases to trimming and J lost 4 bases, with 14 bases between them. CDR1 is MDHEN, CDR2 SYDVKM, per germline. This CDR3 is CASSPPVSGTEAFF. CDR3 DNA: TGTGCCAGCAGTCCCCCGGTTTCGGGCACTGAAGCTTTCTTT.

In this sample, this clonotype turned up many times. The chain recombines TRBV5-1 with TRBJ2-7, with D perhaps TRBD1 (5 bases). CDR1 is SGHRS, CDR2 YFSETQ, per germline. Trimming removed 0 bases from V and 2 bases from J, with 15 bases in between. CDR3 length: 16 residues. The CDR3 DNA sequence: TGCGCCAGCAGCTTGGACCGCCGGCAGGGTACCTACGAGCAGTACTTC. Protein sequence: CASSLDRRQGTYEQYF.

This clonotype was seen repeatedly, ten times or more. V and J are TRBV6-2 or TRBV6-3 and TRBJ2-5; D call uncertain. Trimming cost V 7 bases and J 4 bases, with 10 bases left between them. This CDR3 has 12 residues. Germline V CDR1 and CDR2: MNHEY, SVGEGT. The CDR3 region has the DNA TGTGCCAGCACCGGCCCCAGAGAGACCCAGTACTTC. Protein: CASTGPRETQYF.

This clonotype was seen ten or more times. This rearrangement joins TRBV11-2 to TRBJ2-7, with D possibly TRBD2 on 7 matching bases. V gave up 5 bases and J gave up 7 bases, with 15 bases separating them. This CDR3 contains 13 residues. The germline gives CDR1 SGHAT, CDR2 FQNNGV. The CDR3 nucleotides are TGTGCCAGCAGCGAGGGGGGGCGTAGGGAGCAGTACTTC. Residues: CASSEGGRREQYF.